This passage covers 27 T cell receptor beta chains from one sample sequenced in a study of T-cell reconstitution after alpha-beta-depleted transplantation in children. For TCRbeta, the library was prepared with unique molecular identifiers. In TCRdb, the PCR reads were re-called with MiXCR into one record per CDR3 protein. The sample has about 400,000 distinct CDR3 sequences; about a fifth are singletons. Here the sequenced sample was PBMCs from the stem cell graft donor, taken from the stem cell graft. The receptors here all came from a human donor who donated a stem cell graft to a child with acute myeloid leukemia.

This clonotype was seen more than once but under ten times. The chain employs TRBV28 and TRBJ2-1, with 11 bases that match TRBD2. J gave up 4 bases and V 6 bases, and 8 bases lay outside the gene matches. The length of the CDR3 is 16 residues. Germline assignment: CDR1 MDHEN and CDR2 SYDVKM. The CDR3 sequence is CASRPFLAGGYNEQFF. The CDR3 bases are TGTGCCAGCAGGCCGTTCCTAGCGGGGGGTTACAATGAGCAGTTCTTC. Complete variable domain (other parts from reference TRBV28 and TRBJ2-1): DVKVTQSSRYLVKRTGEKVFLECVQDMDHENMFWYRQDPGLGLRLIYFSYDVKMKEKGDIPEGYSVSREKKERFSLILESASTNQTSMYLCASRPFLAGGYNEQFFGPGTRLTVL.

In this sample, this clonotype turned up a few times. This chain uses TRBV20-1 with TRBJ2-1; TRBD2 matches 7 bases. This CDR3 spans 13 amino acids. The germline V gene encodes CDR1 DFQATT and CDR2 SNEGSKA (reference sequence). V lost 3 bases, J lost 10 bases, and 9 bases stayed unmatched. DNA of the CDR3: TGCAGTGCTAGGGGGGGGACTGGAAAAGAGCAGTTCTTC. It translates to CSARGGTGKEQFF.

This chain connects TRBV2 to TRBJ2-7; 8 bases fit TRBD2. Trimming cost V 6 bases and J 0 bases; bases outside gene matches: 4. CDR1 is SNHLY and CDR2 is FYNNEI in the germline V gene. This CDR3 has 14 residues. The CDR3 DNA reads TGTGCCAGCAGGCTTGGACTAGCCTCCTACGAGCAGTACTTC. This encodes CASRLGLASYEQYF. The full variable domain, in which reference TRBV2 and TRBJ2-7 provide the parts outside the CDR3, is EPEVTQTPSHQVTQMGQEVILRCVPISNHLYFYWYRQILGQKVEFLVSFYNNEISEKSEIFDDQFSVERPDGSNFTLKIRSTKLEDSAMYFCASRLGLASYEQYFGPGTRLTVT.

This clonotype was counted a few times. The DNA for the CDR3 is TGTGCCAGCAAAGATTCAGGAGATACGCAGTATTTT. Translation gives CASKDSGDTQYF. This rearrangement joins TRBV2 to TRBJ2-3, with D unclear. The V and J ends lost 7 bases and 5 bases respectively, with 10 bases between them. CDR3 length: 12 residues. The germline V gene encodes CDR1 SNHLY and CDR2 FYNNEI.

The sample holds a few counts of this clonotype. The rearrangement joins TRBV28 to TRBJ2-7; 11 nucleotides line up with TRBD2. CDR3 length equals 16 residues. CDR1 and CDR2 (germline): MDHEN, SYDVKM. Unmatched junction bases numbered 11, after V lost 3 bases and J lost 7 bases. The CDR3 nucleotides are TGTGCCAGCAGTTTGGATAGCGGGAGGGCCCCGAGGGAGCAGTACTTC. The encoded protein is CASSLDSGRAPREQYF. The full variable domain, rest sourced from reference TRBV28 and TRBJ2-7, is DVKVTQSSRYLVKRTGEKVFLECVQDMDHENMFWYRQDPGLGLRLIYFSYDVKMKEKGDIPEGYSVSREKKERFSLILESASTNQTSMYLCASSLDSGRAPREQYFGPGTRLTVT.

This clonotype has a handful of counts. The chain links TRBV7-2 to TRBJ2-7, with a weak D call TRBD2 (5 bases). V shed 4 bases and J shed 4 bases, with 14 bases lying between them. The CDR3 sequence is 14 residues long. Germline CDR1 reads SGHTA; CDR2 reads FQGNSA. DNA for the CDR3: TGTGCCAGCAGCTACCCCGGCCGGGGTTACGAGCAGTACTTC. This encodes CASSYPGRGYEQYF. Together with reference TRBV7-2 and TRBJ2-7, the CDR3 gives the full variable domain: GAGVSQSPSNKVTEKGKDVELRCDPISGHTALYWYRQSLGQGLEFLIYFQGNSAPDKSGLPSDRFSAERTGGSVSTLTIQRTQQEDSAVYLCASSYPGRGYEQYFGPGTRLTVT.

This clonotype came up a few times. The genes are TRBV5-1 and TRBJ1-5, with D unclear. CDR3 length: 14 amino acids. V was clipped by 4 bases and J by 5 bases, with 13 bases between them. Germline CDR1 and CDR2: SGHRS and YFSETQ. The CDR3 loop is CASSLTGWDQPQHF. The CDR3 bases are TGCGCCAGCAGCCTTACGGGGTGGGATCAGCCCCAGCATTTT.

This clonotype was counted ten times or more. Written as DNA, the CDR3 is TGTGCCAGCAGTTTAACGGGCACAGATACGCAGTATTTT. Translating gives CASSLTGTDTQYF. This chain links TRBV27 with TRBJ2-3, with D unresolved. Trimming removed 2 bases at V and 1 base at J, with 4 bases between. There are 13 residues in the CDR3. Germline lookup yields CDR1 MNHEY and CDR2 SMNVEV (reference sequence).

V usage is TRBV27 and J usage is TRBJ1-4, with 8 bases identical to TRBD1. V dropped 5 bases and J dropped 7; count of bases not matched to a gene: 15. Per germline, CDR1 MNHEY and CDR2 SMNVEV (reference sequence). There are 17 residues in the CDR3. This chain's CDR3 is CASSTLLGQGGVEKLFF. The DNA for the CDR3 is TGTGCCAGCAGTACACTGCTCGGACAGGGAGGTGTTGAAAAACTGTTTTTT.

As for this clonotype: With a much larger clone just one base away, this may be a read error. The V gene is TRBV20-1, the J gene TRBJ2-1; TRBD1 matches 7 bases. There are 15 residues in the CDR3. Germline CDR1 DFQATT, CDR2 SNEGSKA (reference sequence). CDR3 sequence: CCARDRTGAYNEQFF. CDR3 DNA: TGCTGTGCTAGAGATAGGACAGGTGCCTACAATGAGCAGTTCTTC.

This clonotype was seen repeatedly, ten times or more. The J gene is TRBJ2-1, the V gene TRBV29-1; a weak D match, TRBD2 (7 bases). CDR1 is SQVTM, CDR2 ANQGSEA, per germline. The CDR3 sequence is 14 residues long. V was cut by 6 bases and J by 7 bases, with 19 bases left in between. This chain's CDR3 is CSVGGRMTRNEQFF. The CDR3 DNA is TGCAGCGTGGGGGGGCGTATGACGAGGAATGAGCAGTTCTTC.

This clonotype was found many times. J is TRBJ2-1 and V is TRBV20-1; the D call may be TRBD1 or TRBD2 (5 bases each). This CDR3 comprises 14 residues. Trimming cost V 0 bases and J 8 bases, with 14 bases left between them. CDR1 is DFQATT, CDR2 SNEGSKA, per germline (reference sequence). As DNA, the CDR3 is TGCAGTGCTAGAGAGCCGGGGCTGATATATGAGCAGTTCTTC. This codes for CSAREPGLIYEQFF.

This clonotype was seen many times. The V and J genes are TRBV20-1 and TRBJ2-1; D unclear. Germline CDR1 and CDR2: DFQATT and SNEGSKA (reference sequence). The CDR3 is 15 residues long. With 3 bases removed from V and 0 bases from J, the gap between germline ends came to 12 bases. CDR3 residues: CSASAGRSSYNEQFF. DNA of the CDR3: TGCAGTGCTAGTGCCGGGCGGAGCTCCTACAATGAGCAGTTCTTC.

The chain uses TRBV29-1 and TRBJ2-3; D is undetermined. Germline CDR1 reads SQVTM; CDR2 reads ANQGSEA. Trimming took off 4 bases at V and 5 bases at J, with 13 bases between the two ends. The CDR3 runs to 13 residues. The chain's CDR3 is CSVGSGRGDTQYF. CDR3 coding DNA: TGCAGCGTTGGGTCCGGGCGCGGAGATACGCAGTATTTT.

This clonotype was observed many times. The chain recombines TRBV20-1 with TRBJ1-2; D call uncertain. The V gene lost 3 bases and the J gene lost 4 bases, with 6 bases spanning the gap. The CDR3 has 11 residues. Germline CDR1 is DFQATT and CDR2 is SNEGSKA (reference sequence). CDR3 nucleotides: TGCAGTGCTAGGGGGTTCTATGGCTACACCTTC. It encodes CSARGFYGYTF.

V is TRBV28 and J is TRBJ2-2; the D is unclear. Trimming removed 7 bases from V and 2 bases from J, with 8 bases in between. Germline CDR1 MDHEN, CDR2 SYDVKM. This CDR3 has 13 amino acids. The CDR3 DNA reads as TGTGCCAGCACGACCGTAAACACCGGGGAGCTGTTTTTT. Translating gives CASTTVNTGELFF.

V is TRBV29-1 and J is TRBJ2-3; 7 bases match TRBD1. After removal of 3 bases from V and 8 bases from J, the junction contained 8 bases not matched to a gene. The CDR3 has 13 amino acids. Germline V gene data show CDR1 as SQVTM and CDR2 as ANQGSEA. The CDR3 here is CSVEIDREGTQYF. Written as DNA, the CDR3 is TGCAGCGTTGAGATAGACAGGGAAGGTACGCAGTATTTT.

CDR3 sequence (DNA): TGTGCCAGCAGTTTAATTGGACCCAATGAGCAGTTCTTC. It codes for CASSLIGPNEQFF. This chain links TRBV12-3 or TRBV12-4 with TRBJ2-1; no definite D call. Trimming took off 2 bases at V and 6 bases at J, with 8 bases between the two ends. There are 13 residues in the CDR3.

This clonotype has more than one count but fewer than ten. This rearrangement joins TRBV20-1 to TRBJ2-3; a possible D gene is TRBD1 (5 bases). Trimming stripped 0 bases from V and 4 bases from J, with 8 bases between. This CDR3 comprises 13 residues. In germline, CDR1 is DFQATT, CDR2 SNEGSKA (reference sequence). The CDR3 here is CSARDLGPDTQYF. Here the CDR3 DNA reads TGCAGTGCTAGAGATTTGGGGCCAGATACGCAGTATTTT.

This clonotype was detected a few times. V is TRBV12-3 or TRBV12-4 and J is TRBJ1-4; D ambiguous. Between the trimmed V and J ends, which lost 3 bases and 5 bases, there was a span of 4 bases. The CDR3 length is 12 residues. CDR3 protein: CASSLGNEKLFF. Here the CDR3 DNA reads TGTGCCAGCAGTTTGGGGAATGAAAAACTGTTTTTT.

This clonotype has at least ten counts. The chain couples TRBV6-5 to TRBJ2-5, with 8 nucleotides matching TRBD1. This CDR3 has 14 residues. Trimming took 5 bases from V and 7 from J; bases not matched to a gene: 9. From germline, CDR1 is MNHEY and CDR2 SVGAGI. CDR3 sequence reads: CASSTDRGAGTQYF. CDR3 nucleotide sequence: TGTGCCAGCAGTACTGACAGGGGCGCCGGGACCCAGTACTTC.

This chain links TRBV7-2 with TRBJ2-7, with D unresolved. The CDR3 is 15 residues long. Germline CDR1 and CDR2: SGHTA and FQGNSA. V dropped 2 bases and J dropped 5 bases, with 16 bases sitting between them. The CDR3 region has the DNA TGTGCCAGCAGCTTACGGGTTTCAGGCAGCCACGAGCAGTACTTC. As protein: CASSLRVSGSHEQYF.

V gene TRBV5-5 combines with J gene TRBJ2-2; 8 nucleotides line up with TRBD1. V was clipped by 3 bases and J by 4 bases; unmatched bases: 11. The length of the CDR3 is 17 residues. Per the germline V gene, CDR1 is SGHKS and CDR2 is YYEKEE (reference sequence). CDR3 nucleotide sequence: TGTGCCAGCAGCTCCAACCAGGGGGCGGCGAGCACCGGGGAGCTGTTTTTT. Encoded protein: CASSSNQGAASTGELFF.

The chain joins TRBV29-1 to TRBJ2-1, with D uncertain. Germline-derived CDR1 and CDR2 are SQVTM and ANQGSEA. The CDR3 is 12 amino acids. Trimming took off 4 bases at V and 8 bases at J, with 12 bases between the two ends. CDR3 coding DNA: TGCAGCGTTGCAGGAATAGTCGATGAGCAGTTCTTC. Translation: CSVAGIVDEQFF.

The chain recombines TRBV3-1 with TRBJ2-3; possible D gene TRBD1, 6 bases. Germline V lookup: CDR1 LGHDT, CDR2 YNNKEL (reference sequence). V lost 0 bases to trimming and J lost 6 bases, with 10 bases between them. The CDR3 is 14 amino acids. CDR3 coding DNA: TGTGCCAGCAGCCAAGAACAGGGCTGGGATACGCAGTATTTT. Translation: CASSQEQGWDTQYF.

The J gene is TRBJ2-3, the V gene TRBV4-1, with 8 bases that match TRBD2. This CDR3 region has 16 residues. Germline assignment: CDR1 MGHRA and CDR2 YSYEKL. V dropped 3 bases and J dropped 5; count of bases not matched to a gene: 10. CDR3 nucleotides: TGCGCCAGCAGCCAGGACCGGACTAGCACGAGAGATACGCAGTATTTT. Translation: CASSQDRTSTRDTQYF.

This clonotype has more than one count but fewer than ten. The CDR3 bases are TGTGCCAGCAGGAACAACGGGGAGGTAGAGACCCAGTACTTC. Its protein is CASRNNGEVETQYF. J is TRBJ2-5 and V is TRBV27, with D tentatively TRBD2 (6 bases). The germline V gene encodes CDR1 MNHEY and CDR2 SMNVEV (reference sequence). The germline V and J ends were trimmed by 6 bases and 4 bases, with 15 bases remaining between them. The CDR3 length is 14 residues.